This T cell receptor (beta chain) stems from a study of vaccination effects on CD4 cells after COVID-19. With 6 bases clipped from V and 4 bases from J, the junction kept 14 bases outside the gene matches. The germline V gene encodes CDR1 SGHNT and CDR2 YYREEE (reference sequence). The CDR3 is made up of 16 amino acids. The method was immunoSEQ multiplex PCR; TCRdb's version includes in-frame clones alone and lacks a portion of them. The sample carries about 64,000 clones, 60% to 80% recorded once. In regard to this clone: Its antigen is unidentified.

Viral peptide pool expansion of antigen-specific CD4+ T cells preceded sequencing in the ViraFEST assay. When around nine days of culture had elapsed, CD4+ T cells were isolated. The cohort was immunized with two doses of either the BNT162b2 or mRNA-1273 vaccine. The sequenced sample was CD4+ T cells from PBMCs cultured with HCoV-OC43 spike peptides, obtained after COVID-19 vaccination. The sample's subset: HCoV-OC43 spike overlapping peptide pool stimulation. V usage is TRBV5-4 and J usage is TRBJ2-5; 8 bases map to TRBD2. The clonotype comes from a human donor who received a COVID-19 vaccine. The CDR3 here is CASNKNGGAGVETQYF. In DNA form, the CDR3 reads TGTGCCAGCAACAAAAACGGGGGGGCAGGGGTAGAGACCCAGTACTTC.